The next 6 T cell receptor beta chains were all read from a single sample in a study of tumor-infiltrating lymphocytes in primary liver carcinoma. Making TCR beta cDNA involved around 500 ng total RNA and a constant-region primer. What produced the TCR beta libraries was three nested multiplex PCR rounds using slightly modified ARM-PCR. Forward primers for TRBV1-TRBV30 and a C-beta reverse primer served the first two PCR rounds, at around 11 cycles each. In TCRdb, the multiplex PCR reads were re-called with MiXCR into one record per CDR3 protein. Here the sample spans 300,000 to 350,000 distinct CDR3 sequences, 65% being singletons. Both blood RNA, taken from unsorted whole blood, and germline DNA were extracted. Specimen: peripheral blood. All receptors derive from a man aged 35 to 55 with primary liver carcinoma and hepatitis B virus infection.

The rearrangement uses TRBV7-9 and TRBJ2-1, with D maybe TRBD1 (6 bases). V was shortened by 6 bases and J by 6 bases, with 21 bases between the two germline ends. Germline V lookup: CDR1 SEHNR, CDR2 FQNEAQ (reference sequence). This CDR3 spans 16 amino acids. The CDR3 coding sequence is TGTGCCAGCAGGCAGGGGCCCAGAGGCTCACCCAATGAGCAGTTCTTC. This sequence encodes CASRQGPRGSPNEQFF.

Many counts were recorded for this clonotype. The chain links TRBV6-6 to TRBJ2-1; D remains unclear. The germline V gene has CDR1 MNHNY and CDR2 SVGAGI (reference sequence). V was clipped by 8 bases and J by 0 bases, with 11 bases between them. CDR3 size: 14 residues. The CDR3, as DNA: TGTGCCAGCGCTTGGGGATCCTCCTACAATGAGCAGTTCTTC. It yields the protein CASAWGSSYNEQFF.

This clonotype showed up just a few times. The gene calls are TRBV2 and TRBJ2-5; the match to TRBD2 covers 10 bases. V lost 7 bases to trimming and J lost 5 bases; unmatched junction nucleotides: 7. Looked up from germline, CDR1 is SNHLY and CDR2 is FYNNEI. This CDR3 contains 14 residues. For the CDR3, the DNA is TGTGCCAGCACGGCTAGCGGGAGTTCGGAGACCCAGTACTTC. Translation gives CASTASGSSETQYF.

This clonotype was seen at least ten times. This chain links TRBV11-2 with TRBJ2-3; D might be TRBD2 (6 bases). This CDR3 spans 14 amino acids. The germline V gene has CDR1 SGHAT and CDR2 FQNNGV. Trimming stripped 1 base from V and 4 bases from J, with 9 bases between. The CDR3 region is CASSLVGGADTQYF. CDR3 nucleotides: TGTGCCAGCAGCTTAGTTGGCGGGGCAGATACGCAGTATTTT.

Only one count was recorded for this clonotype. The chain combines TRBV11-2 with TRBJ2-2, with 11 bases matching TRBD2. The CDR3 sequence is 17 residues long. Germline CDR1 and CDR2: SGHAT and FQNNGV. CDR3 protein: CDRSLSTSGMNTGELFF. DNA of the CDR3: TGTGACAGGAGCTTATCGACTAGCGGGATGAACACCGGGGAGCTGTTTTTT.

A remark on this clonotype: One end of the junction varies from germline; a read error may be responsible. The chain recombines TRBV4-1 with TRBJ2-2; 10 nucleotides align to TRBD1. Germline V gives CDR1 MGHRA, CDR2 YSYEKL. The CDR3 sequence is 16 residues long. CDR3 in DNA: TGCGCCAGCAATGATCTGGACAGGGGGTTAACCGGGGAGCTATCTTTT. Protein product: CASNDLDRGLTGELSF.